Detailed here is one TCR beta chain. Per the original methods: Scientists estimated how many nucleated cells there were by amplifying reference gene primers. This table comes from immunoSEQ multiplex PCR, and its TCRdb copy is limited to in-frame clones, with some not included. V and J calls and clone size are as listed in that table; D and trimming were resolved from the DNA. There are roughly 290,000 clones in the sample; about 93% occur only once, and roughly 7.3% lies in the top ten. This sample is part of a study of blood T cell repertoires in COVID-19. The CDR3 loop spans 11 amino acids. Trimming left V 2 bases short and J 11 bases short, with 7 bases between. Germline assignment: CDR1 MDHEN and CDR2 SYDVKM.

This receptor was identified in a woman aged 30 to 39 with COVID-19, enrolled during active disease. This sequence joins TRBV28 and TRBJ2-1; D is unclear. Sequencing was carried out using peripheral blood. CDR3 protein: CASSLARKQFF. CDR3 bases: TGTGCCAGCAGTTTAGCGAGGAAGCAGTTCTTC.